The 17 T cell receptor beta chains listed next were all sequenced from one sample in a study of PD-1 blockade in classical Hodgkin lymphoma. Relapse after autologous stem cell transplantation occurred in every patient, and brentuximab vedotin exposure varied. Profiled with immunoSEQ multiplex PCR; TCRdb holds only in-frame clones, not every one. The sample yields under 65,000 clones, more than 80% seen once. The specimen comprised peripheral blood mononuclear cells (PBMCs), sampled at baseline. The origin of the receptors is a human donor with classical Hodgkin lymphoma.

The V call is TRBV19, the J call TRBJ2-5; D gene unclear. Germline V gene lookup returns CDR1 LNHDA and CDR2 SQIVND (reference sequence). The CDR3 runs 13 residues. Trimming pared 7 bases from V and 3 bases from J, leaving 12 bases between. The CDR3 here is CASMGFREETQYF. Written as DNA, the CDR3 is TGTGCCAGTATGGGCTTCCGCGAAGAGACCCAGTACTTC.

The rearrangement joins TRBV4-2 to TRBJ2-7; 10 nucleotides align to TRBD2. Per germline, CDR1 LGHNA and CDR2 YNFKEQ. CDR3 length: 20 amino acids. The V gene end was trimmed by 4 bases and the J gene end by 0 bases; junction bases not matched to a gene: 18. CDR3 bases: TGTGCCAGCAGCCCGCGCCCCCTAGCGGGGGACTTCTCGTTCTCCTACGAGCAGTACTTC. Translation gives CASSPRPLAGDFSFSYEQYF.

The chain carries TRBV5-1 and TRBJ2-1; no clear D gene. The V end lost 0 bases, the J end lost 0 bases, and 10 bases lay between the germline ends. Germline V CDR1 and CDR2: SGHRS, YFSETQ. This CDR3 is built from 16 residues. Here the CDR3 reads CASSLGGVSSYNEQFF. The CDR3 bases are TGCGCCAGCAGCTTGGGTGGGGTAAGCTCCTACAATGAGCAGTTCTTC.

The chain carries TRBV7-9 and TRBJ1-2; 7 positions match TRBD1. Germline V CDR1 and CDR2: SEHNR, FQNEAQ (reference sequence). The CDR3 has 15 residues. V gave up 2 bases and J gave up 3 bases; unmatched junction bases: 6. The CDR3 here is CASSLPRTGHYGYTF. The CDR3 DNA reads TGTGCCAGCAGCTTACCCAGGACAGGACACTATGGCTACACCTTC.

The V and J genes are TRBV30 and TRBJ1-3, with D hard to call. The CDR3 totals 13 residues. Trimming stripped 2 bases from V and 0 bases from J, with 5 bases between. Germline V gene data show CDR1 as GTSNPN and CDR2 as SVGIG (reference sequence). CDR3 DNA sequence: TGTGCCTGGAGTCGGGTCTCTGGAAACACCATATATTTT. Encoded protein: CAWSRVSGNTIYF.

This sequence joins TRBV4-1 and TRBJ1-6, with D uncertain. With 4 bases removed from V and 0 bases from J, the gap between germline ends came to 10 bases. The CDR3 is made up of 16 amino acids. Germline loops: CDR1 MGHRA, CDR2 YSYEKL. The DNA of the CDR3 is TGCGCCAGCAGCCGTGTCAGGAGCTCCTATAATTCACCCCTCCACTTT. It encodes CASSRVRSSYNSPLHF.

This sequence joins TRBV30 and TRBJ1-2; 8 bases fit TRBD1. The J segment lost 3 bases and the V segment lost 4 bases, leaving 19 bases of the junction unmatched. The CDR3 has 18 residues. The V gene's germline CDR1 is GTSNPN and CDR2 SVGIG (reference sequence). The CDR3 is CAWTLPGTGPPRDYGYTF. The CDR3 nucleotides read TGTGCCTGGACACTACCGGGGACAGGACCTCCCCGGGACTATGGCTACACCTTC.

V is TRBV7-9 and J is TRBJ1-3, with a possible D match to TRBD1 (5 bases). The CDR3 is made up of 15 amino acids. The germline V and J ends were trimmed by 5 bases and 4 bases, with 15 bases remaining between them. Germline V lookup: CDR1 SEHNR, CDR2 FQNEAQ (reference sequence). The CDR3 coding sequence is TGTGCCAGCAGCGACCAGGGTGGTGCCGGAAACACCATATATTTT. This translates into CASSDQGGAGNTIYF.

The chain employs TRBV30 and TRBJ2-5, with D perhaps matching TRBD1 (6 bases). Trimming removed 5 bases from V and 5 bases from J, with 21 bases in between. Germline assignment: CDR1 GTSNPN and CDR2 SVGIG (reference sequence). The length of the CDR3 is 15 residues. In nucleotides, the CDR3 is TGTGCCTGGGCCACTAATACAGGGATGGCGGAGACCCAGTACTTC. Its protein product is CAWATNTGMAETQYF.

The rearrangement links TRBV20-1 to TRBJ2-3; D not certain. Germline V gene lookup returns CDR1 DFQATT and CDR2 SNEGSKA (reference sequence). Deletions cut 2 bases from V and 5 bases from J, with 5 bases between. The CDR3 loop spans 11 amino acids. The CDR3 coding sequence is TGCAGTGCTAGAATTTTAGATACGCAGTATTTT. Translated: CSARILDTQYF.

The J gene is TRBJ2-1, the V gene TRBV5-1; D unclear. V was trimmed by 0 bases and J by 9 bases, leaving 4 bases between them. Germline V gene data show CDR1 as SGHRS and CDR2 as YFSETQ. CDR3 length: 11 residues. CDR3: CASSLGSEQFF. As DNA, the CDR3 is TGCGCCAGCAGCTTGGGAAGTGAGCAGTTCTTC.

The rearrangement uses TRBV4-1 and TRBJ2-5; TRBD2 matches at 8 bases. The J call is doubtful: the DNA matches TRBJ2-7 better. Germline-derived CDR1 and CDR2 are MGHRA and YSYEKL. This CDR3 contains 15 residues. Here the CDR3 DNA reads TGCGCCAGCAGTCCTCTAGCGGGCCAATCCTACGAGCAGTACTTC. Translated: CASSPLAGQSYEQYF.

J is TRBJ1-1 and V is TRBV6-6; D uncertain. The CDR3 is 16 residues long. Germline lookup yields CDR1 MNHNY and CDR2 SVGAGI (reference sequence). V was cut by 0 bases and J by 2 bases, with 13 bases left in between. CDR3 in amino acids: CASSYSISPGNTEAFF. In DNA, the CDR3 is TGTGCCAGCAGTTACTCGATTTCCCCAGGTAACACTGAAGCTTTCTTT.

The chain employs TRBV21-1 and TRBJ1-1. TRBV21-1 is a recognized pseudogene. The CDR3 covers 17 residues. The CDR3 DNA sequence: TGTGCCAGCAGCAAAGCGCTTCGGGGCTTAGGGGTCACTGAAGCTTTCTTT. This gives the protein CASSKALRGLGVTEAFF.

To note about this clone: Compared with germline, one end of the junction differs, possibly owing to a read error. The chain couples TRBV2 to TRBJ1-5; tentatively, D is TRBD1 (5 bases). The CDR3 consists of 14 residues. CDR1 is SNHLY and CDR2 is FYNNEI in the germline V gene. The CDR3 protein is CASSERQGNQPQHF. CDR3 nucleotides: TGTGCCAGCAGTGAGCGGCAGGGCAACCAGCCCCAGCATTTT.

Only a few counts were recorded for this clone. This sequence joins TRBV28 and TRBJ1-2; D is undetermined. This CDR3 contains 14 residues. Germline V lookup: CDR1 MDHEN, CDR2 SYDVKM. Trimming left V 6 bases short and J 8 bases short, with 19 bases between. CDR3 amino acids: CASSYVGGKNGYTF. The CDR3 DNA is TGTGCCAGCAGCTACGTAGGAGGGAAAAACGGCTACACCTTC.

V usage is TRBV6-1 and J usage is TRBJ1-5; TRBD1 might be the D (5 bases). V was clipped by 6 bases and J by 4 bases, with 13 bases between them. The CDR3 covers 14 residues. The germline V gene has CDR1 MNHNS and CDR2 SASEGT. Here the CDR3 DNA reads TGTGCCAGCAGGGACCAGGGTCTAAATCAGCCCCAGCATTTT. Its protein is CASRDQGLNQPQHF.